This T cell receptor (beta chain) was sequenced in a study of cytomegalovirus exposure and HLA in healthy donors. The study's findings and limits: Looking again later, the authors saw that most CMV-associated TCR beta chains seemed HLA-restricted. A later analysis showed HLA-associated TCR beta chains outstripping equally common others in clonal expansion. Several V segments, TRBV6-2 and TRBV6-3 among them, could not be told apart and were dropped. Accurate prediction of most subjects' HLA-A and HLA-B alleles from TCR beta sequences was reported.

Of note for this clone: Its specificity is not known.

The germline V gene encodes CDR1 SGHDN and CDR2 FVKESK. The CDR3 loop spans 16 amino acids. Unmatched junction bases numbered 4, after V lost 1 base and J lost 2 bases. The study ran its PCR with 60 Vbeta and 13 Jbeta primers. Sequenced by immunoSEQ multiplex PCR; TCRdb stores in-frame clones only, minus some. The sample holds roughly 140,000 clones, over 65% seen once. Material for sequencing was PBMCs. The chain joins TRBV14 to TRBJ2-3, with 9 bases fitting TRBD2. This clonotype originated in a man aged 40-49 years in good health and CMV-seropositive. The CDR3 DNA sequence: TGTGCCAGCAGCCAAGTAGCGGGAGTGGTCACAGATACGCAGTATTTT. Residues: CASSQVAGVVTDTQYF.